One and the same sample provided the 26 T cell receptor beta chains below, sequenced in a study of cytotoxic CD8 clonotypes in ibrutinib-treated CLL. Measured with immunoSEQ multiplex PCR; TCRdb has only the in-frame clones, and not every one. Of 3,500 to 4,500 clones listed, roughly 80% are singletons. This sample comprised PBMCs, obtained before ibrutinib treatment. These receptors came from a human donor with chronic lymphocytic leukemia.

This clone has just a few counts. The rearrangement uses TRBV5-1 and TRBJ2-2, with D unresolved. The CDR3 consists of 16 residues. Germline V gene lookup returns CDR1 SGHRS and CDR2 YFSETQ. Trimming removed 1 base from V and 5 bases from J, with 15 bases in between. The CDR3 sequence: CASSLRPVMGTGELFF. CDR3 bases: TGCGCCAGCAGCTTGCGGCCCGTCATGGGAACCGGGGAGCTGTTTTTT.

The genes are TRBV7-6 and TRBJ2-1, with TRBD2 matching 9 bases. This CDR3 has 15 amino acids. The ends lost 5 bases at V and 3 bases at J; junction bases unmatched: 5. Germline V gene sequence: CDR1 SGHVS, CDR2 FNYEAQ. CDR3 residues: CASSLGLADYNEQFF. Written as DNA, the CDR3 is TGTGCCAGCAGCCTGGGACTAGCAGACTACAATGAGCAGTTCTTC.

The rearrangement links TRBV29-1 to TRBJ1-4; D not certain. The germline V and J ends were trimmed by 7 bases and 4 bases, with 13 bases remaining between them. The CDR3 contains 13 residues. Germline values: CDR1 SQVTM, CDR2 ANQGSEA. The CDR3 sequence: CSARTSDNEKLFF. Written as DNA, the CDR3 is TGCAGCGCCCGAACGAGTGATAATGAAAAACTGTTTTTT.

The V call is TRBV4-2, the J call TRBJ2-2; 8 nucleotides agree with TRBD1. After removal of 8 bases from V and 2 bases from J, the junction contained 7 bases not matched to a gene. The CDR3 covers 15 residues. CDR1 is LGHNA, CDR2 YNFKEQ, per germline. This chain's CDR3 is CASARQGQNTGELFF. The CDR3 region has the DNA TGTGCCAGCGCCCGACAGGGGCAAAACACCGGGGAGCTGTTTTTT.

The rearrangement uses TRBV6-6 and TRBJ2-7, with 8 bases matching TRBD2. There are 13 residues in the CDR3. Germline assignment: CDR1 MNHNY and CDR2 SVGAGI (reference sequence). V trimming: 7 bases; J trimming: 2 bases; junction bases outside the gene matches: 4. This CDR3 is CASMRTSPYEQYF. The CDR3 DNA reads as TGTGCCAGCATGAGGACTAGCCCCTACGAGCAGTACTTC.

The J gene is TRBJ2-1, the V gene TRBV4-1, with 10 nucleotides matching TRBD2. The CDR3 has 16 amino acids. With 1 base clipped from V and 5 bases from J, the junction kept 5 bases outside the gene matches. CDR1 MGHRA and CDR2 YSYEKL come from the germline V gene. The CDR3 here is CASSQGGLAGDNEQFF. CDR3 sequence (DNA): TGCGCCAGCAGCCAAGGGGGTCTAGCGGGGGACAATGAGCAGTTCTTC.

This clone was picked up one time. This chain links TRBV7-8 with TRBJ1-4, with a possible D match to TRBD1 (5 bases). Deletions cut 5 bases from V and 7 bases from J, with 20 bases between. In germline, CDR1 is SGHVS, CDR2 FQNEAQ. The CDR3 contains 16 residues. For the CDR3, the DNA is TGTGCCAGCAGCCGGATTGCTTCCCTTGGGGGTGAAAAACTGTTTTTT. Translating gives CASSRIASLGGEKLFF.

The rearrangement links TRBV9 to TRBJ2-1; unclear D gene. The CDR3 runs 15 residues. The germline V gene encodes CDR1 SGDLS and CDR2 YYNGEE. V shed 0 bases and J shed 10 bases, with 17 bases lying between them. This CDR3 reads CASSVATTSTKEQFF. In DNA form, the CDR3 reads TGTGCCAGCAGCGTAGCTACGACCAGTACAAAGGAGCAGTTCTTC. The full variable domain, with the rest looked up from reference TRBV9 and TRBJ2-1, is DSGVTQTPKHLITATGQRVTLRCSPRSGDLSVYWYQQSLDQGLQFLIQYYNGEERAKGNILERFSAQQFPDLHSELNLSSLELGDSALYFCASSVATTSTKEQFFGPGTRLTVL.

This chain connects TRBV7-8 to TRBJ1-1; possibly TRBD1 for D (5 bases). The germline CDR1 and CDR2 sequences are SGHVS and FQNEAQ. This CDR3 is 14 amino acids long. Trimming removed 5 bases from V and 5 bases from J, with 15 bases in between. The DNA for the CDR3 is TGTGCCAGCAGCCTCCCCGGGGGTCGAACTGAAGCTTTCTTT. It codes for CASSLPGGRTEAFF.

The V and J genes are TRBV5-5 and TRBJ1-2; 7 nucleotides match TRBD1. CDR1 is SGHKS, CDR2 YYEKEE, per germline (reference sequence). V shed 3 bases and J 5 bases; nucleotides not matched to a gene: 4. The CDR3 sequence is 13 residues long. CDR3 DNA: TGTGCCAGCAGCTCCGGCAGGGGGTATGGCTACACCTTC. It specifies CASSSGRGYGYTF.

The chain recombines TRBV7-3 with TRBJ2-2; 11 bases agree with TRBD1. Germline lookup yields CDR1 SGHTA and CDR2 FQGTGA. The CDR3 spans 15 residues. The ends lost 5 bases at V and 4 bases at J; junction bases unmatched: 3. CDR3 sequence: CASSPGTGGTGELFF. The CDR3 DNA reads as TGTGCCAGCAGCCCCGGGACAGGGGGCACCGGGGAGCTGTTTTTT. The whole variable domain, remainder taken from reference TRBV7-3 and TRBJ2-2, is GAGVSQTPSNKVTEKGKYVELRCDPISGHTALYWYRQSLGQGPEFLIYFQGTGAADDSGLPNDRFFAVRPEGSVSTLKIQRTERGDSAVYLCASSPGTGGTGELFFGEGSRLTVL.

The chain carries TRBV7-3 and TRBJ2-5; TRBD1 matches 10 bases. Germline V gives CDR1 SGHTA, CDR2 FQGTGA. J lost 2 bases, V lost 2 bases, and 5 bases had no gene match. CDR3 size: 16 residues. For the CDR3, the DNA is TGTGCCAGCAGCTTAGCCGGGACAGGGGAACAAGAGACCCAGTACTTC. Amino acid sequence: CASSLAGTGEQETQYF.

The chain couples TRBV28 to TRBJ1-2; TRBD1 might be the D (6 bases). Germline assignment: CDR1 MDHEN and CDR2 SYDVKM. CDR3 length: 16 amino acids. V lost 4 bases and J lost 4, with 19 bases in between. DNA of the CDR3: TGTGCCAGCAGTTCGCCTCTAGGGGGATCGGGCTATGGCTACACCTTC. It codes for CASSSPLGGSGYGYTF.

CDR3 nucleotides: TGCAGCTCGCTACGGACAGTGCAAGAGACCCAGTACTTC. As protein: CSSLRTVQETQYF. The chain links TRBV29-1 to TRBJ2-5; maybe TRBD1 (6 bases). V was shortened by 8 bases and J by 2 bases, with 15 bases between the two germline ends. Germline V CDR1 and CDR2: SQVTM, ANQGSEA. This CDR3 region has 13 residues. The entire variable domain, with the rest obtained from reference TRBV29-1 and TRBJ2-5, is as follows: SAVISQKPSRDICQRGTSLTIQCQVDSQVTMMFWYRQQPGQSLTLIATANQGSEATYESGFVIDKFPISRPNLTFSTLTVSNMSPEDSSIYLCSSLRTVQETQYFGPGTRLLVL.

The V and J genes are TRBV5-4 and TRBJ2-1; 16 nucleotides match TRBD2. The V gene's germline CDR1 is SGHNT and CDR2 YYREEE (reference sequence). The ends lost 2 bases at V and 9 bases at J; junction bases unmatched: 8. The CDR3 consists of 17 residues. This chain's CDR3 is CASSLPGTSGRAGEQFF. The CDR3 DNA reads TGTGCCAGCAGCTTACCTGGGACTAGCGGGAGGGCCGGTGAGCAGTTCTTC.

The V call is TRBV6-1, the J call TRBJ2-7; D remains unclear. CDR3 length: 14 amino acids. V dropped 2 bases and J dropped 2 bases, with 10 bases sitting between them. The germline gives CDR1 MNHNS, CDR2 SASEGT. DNA of the CDR3: TGTGCCAGCAGTGAATTAGGCGGAACCTACGAGCAGTACTTC. The encoded protein is CASSELGGTYEQYF.

The V and J genes are TRBV30 and TRBJ2-5; a weak D match, TRBD1 (5 bases). The CDR3 sequence is 12 residues long. V was shortened by 2 bases and J by 5 bases, with 9 bases between the two germline ends. The V gene's germline CDR1 is GTSNPN and CDR2 SVGIG (reference sequence). Written as DNA, the CDR3 is TGTGCCTGGAGTCAGGGCCGGGAGACCCAGTACTTC. Translation gives CAWSQGRETQYF.

The rearrangement uses TRBV7-3 and TRBJ2-5, with TRBD2 identical over 7 bases. From germline, CDR1 is SGHTA and CDR2 FQGTGA. CDR3 length equals 14 residues. Trimming took 2 bases from V and 5 from J; bases not matched to a gene: 5. CDR3 bases: TGTGCCAGCAGCTTATCTGCGGGAGCGGAGACCCAGTACTTC. It codes for CASSLSAGAETQYF.

The table lists this clone with a few counts. The chain recombines TRBV29-1 with TRBJ2-4; the D is unclear. V shed 4 bases and J shed 0 bases, with 1 base lying between them. Looked up from germline, CDR1 is SQVTM and CDR2 is ANQGSEA. The CDR3 extends over 11 amino acids. This chain's CDR3 is CSVVAKNIQYF. The CDR3 DNA is TGCAGCGTTGTAGCCAAAAACATTCAGTACTTC.

The CDR3, as DNA: TGTGCCAGCAGTGGGGGGGCAGGGCAGGGTTTTGAGACCCAGTACTTC. Its translation is CASSGGAGQGFETQYF. This sequence joins TRBV6-1 and TRBJ2-5, with D perhaps assigned TRBD1 or TRBD2 (6 bases each). The CDR3 has 16 amino acids. The V end lost 4 bases, the J end lost 5 bases, and 20 bases lay between the germline ends. The germline V gene has CDR1 MNHNS and CDR2 SASEGT.

The V call is TRBV5-5, the J call TRBJ1-1, with unresolved D. The CDR3 has 14 residues. Germline CDR1 and CDR2: SGHKS and YYEKEE (reference sequence). Trimming shortened V by 0 bases and J by 0 bases, and 6 bases separated the two germline ends. The CDR3 loop is CASSLGSMNTEAFF. CDR3 coding DNA: TGTGCCAGCAGCTTGGGAAGCATGAACACTGAAGCTTTCTTT. The variable domain in full, completed from reference TRBV5-5 and TRBJ1-1, reads DAGVTQSPTHLIKTRGQQVTLRCSPISGHKSVSWYQQVLGQGPQFIFQYYEKEERGRGNFPDRFSARQFPNYSSELNVNALLLGDSALYLCASSLGSMNTEAFFGQGTRLTVV.

Only a few counts were recorded for this clone. The chain uses TRBV9 and TRBJ2-7, with 8 bases identical to TRBD2. The V gene's germline CDR1 is SGDLS and CDR2 YYNGEE. J lost 1 base, V lost 2 bases, and 8 bases had no gene match. This CDR3 region has 16 residues. In DNA form, the CDR3 reads TGTGCCAGCAGCGTCAGTGGCGGGGGGCCGTCCTACGAGCAGTACTTC. This encodes CASSVSGGGPSYEQYF.

The chain has TRBV6-1 and TRBJ2-5; 12 nucleotides line up with TRBD2. The V gene end was trimmed by 7 bases and the J gene end by 4 bases; junction bases not matched to a gene: 4. The CDR3 length is 14 residues. CDR1 is MNHNS, CDR2 SASEGT, per germline. CDR3 in DNA: TGTGCCAGCATGGAGGGACTAGCGGGAGAGACCCAGTACTTC. This encodes CASMEGLAGETQYF.

The chain joins TRBV7-8 to TRBJ1-2; D may be TRBD1 (5 bases). Between the trimmed V and J ends, which lost 5 bases and 4 bases, there was a span of 17 bases. This CDR3 contains 15 residues. From germline, CDR1 is SGHVS and CDR2 FQNEAQ. The CDR3 DNA reads as TGTGCCAGCAGCCCACTCGGTGGGGGTCGCTATGGCTACACCTTC. Its translation is CASSPLGGGRYGYTF.

The rearrangement uses TRBV9 and TRBJ2-5; D not resolved. From germline, CDR1 is SGDLS and CDR2 YYNGEE. This CDR3 has 14 amino acids. Trimming shortened V by 0 bases and J by 1 base, and 7 bases separated the two germline ends. The CDR3 sequence: CASSVEVSQETQYF. The CDR3, as DNA: TGTGCCAGCAGCGTAGAAGTCAGCCAAGAGACCCAGTACTTC.

V usage is TRBV5-1 and J usage is TRBJ1-5, with no clear D. The V and J ends lost 0 bases and 5 bases respectively, with 18 bases between them. Germline V gene lookup returns CDR1 SGHRS and CDR2 YFSETQ. The length of the CDR3 is 17 residues. The DNA of the CDR3 is TGCGCCAGCAGCTTGGCCCCCTTCAATCATGGGGATCAGCCCCAGCATTTT. This translates into CASSLAPFNHGDQPQHF.